Below, 10 T cell receptor beta chains from the same sample are listed, as sequenced in a study of blood T cell repertoires in COVID-19. The method was immunoSEQ multiplex PCR; TCRdb's version includes in-frame clones alone and lacks a portion of them. The sample carries 95,000 to 150,000 clones, about 80% recorded once. The sample consisted of peripheral blood. These receptors came from a woman between 50 and 59 years old with acute or convalescent COVID-19.

This clone appeared a single time. The rearrangement uses TRBV5-1 and TRBJ2-5, with 15 nucleotides matching TRBD2. Germline V gene sequence: CDR1 SGHRS, CDR2 YFSETQ. With 3 bases clipped from V and 5 bases from J, the junction kept 8 bases outside the gene matches. This CDR3 contains 17 residues. The CDR3 DNA reads as TGCGCCAGCAGCTCGGGACTAGCGGGAGGCCTTGCGGAGACCCAGTACTTC. Translation gives CASSSGLAGGLAETQYF.

The table lists this clone with a few counts. V is TRBV12-3 or TRBV12-4 and J is TRBJ2-3; 9 nucleotides line up with TRBD1. CDR3 length: 13 amino acids. The ends lost 7 bases at V and 5 bases at J; junction bases unmatched: 4. Here the CDR3 reads CASNRGLKDTQYF. CDR3 bases: TGTGCCAGCAACAGGGGGCTGAAAGATACGCAGTATTTT.

The chain links TRBV2 to TRBJ1-1; D might be TRBD1 (6 bases). The CDR3 runs 15 residues. Germline loops: CDR1 SNHLY, CDR2 FYNNEI. Trimming took 5 bases from V and 1 from J, leaving 14 bases between them. CDR3 DNA sequence: TGTGCCAGCAGTTTAAGGACAGTGAAGAACACTGAAGCTTTCTTT. Translated: CASSLRTVKNTEAFF.

The chain joins TRBV2 to TRBJ2-1; 8 bases line up with TRBD2. Germline V lookup: CDR1 SNHLY, CDR2 FYNNEI. J gave up 6 bases and V 4 bases, and 8 bases lay outside the gene matches. The CDR3 has 15 amino acids. CDR3 sequence reads: CASSGSGGVLNEQFF. As DNA, the CDR3 is TGTGCCAGCAGTGGGTCGGGAGGGGTCCTCAATGAGCAGTTCTTC.

V and J are TRBV30 and TRBJ2-1, with TRBD1 matching over 7 bases. Germline V gene data show CDR1 as GTSNPN and CDR2 as SVGIG (reference sequence). Germline trimming cut 6 bases from V and 2 bases from J; bases unmatched to any gene: 25. There are 20 residues in the CDR3. In nucleotides, the CDR3 is TGTGCCTGCAGTCCTTACCTCCGGGACAGTCAAAATAGAACCTACAATGAGCAGTTCTTC. It yields the protein CACSPYLRDSQNRTYNEQFF.

The genes are TRBV6-6 and TRBJ2-1, with TRBD1 matching 8 bases. Unmatched junction bases numbered 6, after V lost 4 bases and J lost 7 bases. Germline-derived CDR1 and CDR2 are MNHNY and SVGAGI (reference sequence). The CDR3 is made up of 14 amino acids. The CDR3 DNA sequence: TGTGCCAGCAGTTCTGGACAGGGCAGAAATGAGCAGTTCTTC. This codes for CASSSGQGRNEQFF.

This clone turned up a few times. The CDR3 protein is CASLGHFNSPLHF. The DNA of the CDR3 is TGTGCCAGCCTGGGACACTTTAATTCACCCCTCCACTTT. The chain uses TRBV28 and TRBJ1-6; TRBD1 is a possible D gene (6 bases). CDR3 length equals 13 residues. Germline CDR1 and CDR2: MDHEN and SYDVKM. Trimming took off 8 bases at V and 6 bases at J, with 11 bases between the two ends.

The V and J genes are TRBV6-6 and TRBJ1-5; D is undetermined. The germline gives CDR1 MNHNY, CDR2 SVGAGI (reference sequence). This CDR3 is 13 amino acids long. V dropped 5 bases and J dropped 5 bases, with 10 bases sitting between them. DNA of the CDR3: TGTGCCAGCAGTCCAAGAAGCGATCAGCCCCAGCATTTT. Amino acids: CASSPRSDQPQHF.

The chain uses TRBV5-1 and TRBJ2-1, with a possible D match to TRBD2 (5 bases). The V end was cut by 0 bases, the J end by 4 bases, with 17 bases between. Germline V gene lookup returns CDR1 SGHRS and CDR2 YFSETQ. The CDR3 length is 17 residues. The CDR3 spells CASSLDAGTQMYNEQFF. The CDR3 DNA reads TGCGCCAGCAGCTTGGATGCGGGCACCCAGATGTACAATGAGCAGTTCTTC.

The gene calls are TRBV19 and TRBJ1-5; D not certain. The germline gives CDR1 LNHDA, CDR2 SQIVND (reference sequence). The CDR3 spans 14 residues. Between the trimmed V and J ends, which lost 4 bases and 4 bases, there was a span of 11 bases. The CDR3 protein is CASSTARWNQPQHF. In nucleotides, the CDR3 is TGTGCCAGTAGTACGGCCAGGTGGAATCAGCCCCAGCATTTT. The variable domain in full, completed from reference TRBV19 and TRBJ1-5, reads DGGITQSPKYLFRKEGQNVTLSCEQNLNHDAMYWYRQDPGQGLRLIYYSQIVNDFQKGDIAEGYSVSREKKESFPLTVTSAQKNPTAFYLCASSTARWNQPQHFGDGTRLSIL.